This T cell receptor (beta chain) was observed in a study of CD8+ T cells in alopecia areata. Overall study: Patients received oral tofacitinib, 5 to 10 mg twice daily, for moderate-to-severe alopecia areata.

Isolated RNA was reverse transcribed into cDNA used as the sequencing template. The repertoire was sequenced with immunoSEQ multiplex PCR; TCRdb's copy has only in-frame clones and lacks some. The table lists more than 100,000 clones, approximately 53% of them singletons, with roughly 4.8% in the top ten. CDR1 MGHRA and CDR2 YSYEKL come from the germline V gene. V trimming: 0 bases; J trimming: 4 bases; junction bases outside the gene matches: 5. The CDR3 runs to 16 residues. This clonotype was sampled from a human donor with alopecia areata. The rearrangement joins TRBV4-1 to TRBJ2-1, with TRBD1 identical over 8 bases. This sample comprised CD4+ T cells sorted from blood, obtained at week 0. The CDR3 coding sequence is TGCGCCAGCAGCCAAGATATGACAGGGGTATACAATGAGCAGTTCTTC. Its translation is CASSQDMTGVYNEQFF.